Included here is one T cell receptor beta chain sequence, with context. The sample originates from a study of control samples from healthy donors and cancer patients. Clones were sequenced by immunoSEQ multiplex PCR, and TCRdb holds only the in-frame ones, with some missing. The sample has 100,000 to 150,000 clones, nearly 90% seen once; the top ten hold 3% to 3.5%. V lost 4 bases to trimming and J lost 0 bases, with 9 bases between them. Germline V lookup: CDR1 PRHDT, CDR2 FYEKMQ (reference sequence). This CDR3 region has 14 residues. The sequence derives from a man in his fifties or sixties in good health. The genes are TRBV13 and TRBJ1-1, with a tentative D call TRBD1 (5 bases). The specimen sequenced was blood. The CDR3 is CASSYGGLNTEAFF. The CDR3 bases are TGTGCCAGCAGCTATGGGGGACTGAACACTGAAGCTTTCTTT.